This T cell receptor (beta chain) was observed in a study of T-cell reconstitution after alpha-beta-depleted transplantation in children. Study-level findings and limits: Day-60 TCRbeta diversity that was high in some patients was derived from surviving recipient T cells and thymic progenitors. Hyperexpanded clones declined; after one year, newly produced T cells mostly supplied diversity.

Germline V gives CDR1 SQVTM, CDR2 ANQGSEA. J gave up 3 bases and V 1 base, and 10 bases lay outside the gene matches. CDR3 length: 17 residues. Unique molecular identifiers were built into the TCRbeta library. TCRdb used MiXCR to reprocess the PCR reads, holding one entry per CDR3 protein. Here the sample spans fewer than 400,000 distinct CDR3 sequences, approximately 23% being singletons. Turning to this clonotype: The antigen is unknown.

The clonotype originates from a male patient aged 10-17 years who had a stem cell transplant for acute lymphoblastic leukemia, so the T cells may come from the graft donor. The specimen was PBMCs, mostly from graft donor cells, collected 180 days after TCRalphabeta/CD19-depleted stem cell transplant. The rearrangement links TRBV29-1 to TRBJ2-1; 9 nucleotides line up with TRBD1. CDR3 DNA: TGCAGCGTTGAAGGGGACCGGGACAGGGTTATCTACAATGAGCAGTTCTTC. Its protein product is CSVEGDRDRVIYNEQFF.